The next 10 T cell receptor beta chains were all read from a single sample in a study of CD8 T cells in ankylosing spondylitis. TCRdb used MiXCR to reprocess the 5' RACE reads, holding one entry per CDR3 protein. In the table there are 20,000 to 30,000 distinct CDR3 sequences, 2.5% of which are singletons. The material sequenced was blood, either unsorted or a sorted T cell fraction (not recorded which). The receptors were sampled from a female donor with ankylosing spondylitis or in good health (not recorded which).

The sample holds many counts of this clonotype. The rearrangement uses TRBV9 and TRBJ2-7; TRBD2 might be the D (6 bases). This CDR3 has 14 amino acids. V gave up 1 base and J gave up 6 bases, with 14 bases separating them. Germline loops: CDR1 SGDLS, CDR2 YYNGEE. CDR3 nucleotide sequence: TGTGCCAGCAGCGTACTTTGGCAGGGAGGCGAGCAGTACTTC. It encodes CASSVLWQGGEQYF.

This clonotype was found many times. The V gene is TRBV9, the J gene TRBJ2-3, with D possibly being TRBD2 (6 bases). There are 14 residues in the CDR3. Deletions cut 4 bases from V and 5 bases from J, with 14 bases between. The germline gives CDR1 SGDLS, CDR2 YYNGEE. The CDR3 reads CASSPGLLGDTQYF. For the CDR3, the DNA is TGTGCCAGCAGCCCGGGACTGTTGGGAGATACGCAGTATTTT.

This clonotype came up a few times. The chain recombines TRBV9 with TRBJ2-2; 8 bases fit TRBD2. V lost 4 bases, J lost 2 bases, and 1 base stayed unmatched. Germline CDR1 is SGDLS and CDR2 is YYNGEE. The CDR3 length is 14 residues. DNA for the CDR3: TGTGCCAGCAGCAGCGGGGGCAACACCGGGGAGCTGTTTTTT. Amino acid sequence: CASSSGGNTGELFF.

This clonotype was seen ten or more times. V usage is TRBV9 and J usage is TRBJ1-1; no firm D call. Germline CDR1 SGDLS, CDR2 YYNGEE. Trimming stripped 0 bases from V and 4 bases from J, with 10 bases between. The CDR3 loop spans 14 amino acids. CDR3 protein: CASSVALGSTEAFF. Here the CDR3 DNA reads TGTGCCAGCAGCGTAGCTCTCGGGAGCACTGAAGCTTTCTTT.

This clonotype showed up many times. The CDR3 sequence is CASSSGLAGYNEQFF. The CDR3, as DNA: TGTGCCAGCAGCTCGGGACTAGCGGGCTACAATGAGCAGTTCTTC. This sequence joins TRBV9 and TRBJ2-1, with 12 bases identical to TRBD2. The CDR3 consists of 15 residues. V shed 4 bases, J shed 3 bases, and the junction held 2 bases outside the gene matches. Germline CDR1 and CDR2: SGDLS and YYNGEE. Using reference TRBV9 and TRBJ2-1 for the parts outside the CDR3, the full variable domain is DSGVTQTPKHLITATGQRVTLRCSPRSGDLSVYWYQQSLDQGLQFLIQYYNGEERAKGNILERFSAQQFPDLHSELNLSSLELGDSALYFCASSSGLAGYNEQFFGPGTRLTVL.

This clonotype has a count of ten or more. This chain joins TRBV9 and TRBJ2-7; 13 nucleotides agree with TRBD2. Germline CDR1 reads SGDLS; CDR2 reads YYNGEE. The ends lost 4 bases at V and 3 bases at J; junction bases unmatched: 4. CDR3 length: 15 residues. CDR3 residues: CASSPGTSGVYEQYF. In DNA, the CDR3 is TGTGCCAGCAGCCCTGGGACTAGCGGGGTCTACGAGCAGTACTTC.

This clonotype was seen a handful of times. V is TRBV21-1 and J is TRBJ1-5. TRBV21-1 is termed a pseudogene. There are 13 residues in the CDR3. In DNA form, the CDR3 reads TGTGCCAGCAGCAAATTCGGGGATCAGCCCCAGCATTTT. This codes for CASSKFGDQPQHF.

This clonotype has at least ten counts. The rearrangement uses TRBV9 and TRBJ1-1; possible D gene TRBD1, 6 bases. Germline assignment: CDR1 SGDLS and CDR2 YYNGEE. The CDR3 is made up of 14 amino acids. Trimming left V 3 bases short and J 1 base short, with 10 bases between. This chain's CDR3 is CASSGQVGNTEAFF. The CDR3 DNA reads TGTGCCAGCAGCGGACAGGTGGGGAACACTGAAGCTTTCTTT.

The chain employs TRBV9 and TRBJ2-3; 8 bases fit TRBD2. CDR1 and CDR2 from the germline V gene are SGDLS and YYNGEE. Losses at the gene ends were 8 bases for V and 0 bases for J; bases not matched to a gene: 14. CDR3 length: 17 residues. This chain's CDR3 is CASSGGAGPMSTDTQYF. CDR3 DNA sequence: TGTGCCAGTTCCGGGGGGGCCGGCCCCATGAGCACAGATACGCAGTATTTT.

This clonotype came up many times. The V and J genes are TRBV9 and TRBJ2-1, with 9 bases fitting TRBD1. CDR1 and CDR2 (germline): SGDLS, YYNGEE. This CDR3 region has 15 residues. Trimming at V came to 1 base and at J to 4 bases, leaving 3 bases not matched to a gene. The CDR3 bases are TGTGCCAGCAGCGTACGACAGGGGGGATACAATGAGCAGTTCTTC. As protein: CASSVRQGGYNEQFF.